This TCR beta chain originates from a study of blood T cell repertoires in COVID-19. Study details: Both acute and convalescent COVID-19 samples were obtained from the United States, Italy and Spain.

Participant reports of clinical history set cohort assignment. The data were produced by immunoSEQ multiplex PCR, yet TCRdb's version contains in-frame clones alone and is incomplete. Seen here are 220,000 or so clones, about 90% observed once, and the top ten hold about 16%. The germline V gene encodes CDR1 SGHKS and CDR2 YYEKEE (reference sequence). Germline trimming cut 6 bases from V and 5 bases from J; bases unmatched to any gene: 5. The CDR3 loop spans 14 amino acids. The origin of this receptor is a man aged 25-40 years who had been exposed to COVID-19. The sequenced sample was PBMCs or T cells enriched from blood (not recorded which). This chain uses TRBV5-5 with TRBJ1-6; 7 positions agree with TRBD1. CDR3 nucleotide sequence: TGTGCCAGCACTATAGGACAGGATAATTCACCCCTCCACTTT. Residues: CASTIGQDNSPLHF.